This record covers a single T cell receptor beta chain. Its specificity is not known. The data were obtained in a study of metastatic and nonmetastatic thyroid tumors. Across the whole study: Repertoire comparison spanned blood and tumor or nodule tissue of malignant and benign thyroid patients.

Study-level points and caveats: Across blood and tumor, TCR beta diversity in malignant thyroid tumors was reportedly significantly higher than in benign nodules.

Until they underwent thyroid surgery, no patient had received any treatment. In the original analysis: Variation in CDR3 across clinicopathological groups served as the basis for constructing a distant-metastasis classifier in papillary thyroid cancer. TCRdb re-called the PCR reads via MiXCR. The V and J calls here are based on TCRdb, not the publication. The data show about 82,000 clones, with around 13% seen just once and around 8.8% held by the top ten. Sequenced: tumor tissue. The sequence derives from a female donor with papillary thyroid cancer or a benign thyroid nodule (not recorded which). Some clones in this sample may be carry-over from other donors' samples.

The CDR3 loop reads CASSQVGGDQPQHF. The CDR3 DNA follows: TGCGCCAGCAGCCAAGTTGGGGGGGACCAGCCCCAGCATTTT. This chain links TRBV4-1 with TRBJ1-5, with D perhaps TRBD1 (5 bases). V was shortened by 1 base and J by 7 bases, with 11 bases between the two germline ends. This CDR3 spans 14 amino acids. CDR1 is MGHRA, CDR2 YSYEKL, per germline.